Described below is a single TCR beta chain sequence and its context. The antigen is undetermined. The sample is drawn from a study of T cell responses to AZD1222 COVID-19 vaccine. Findings of the study overall: Only after the peak T cell response were repertoires sampled. Spike-specific TCR breadth and depth went up after people got two AZD1222 doses. CD4 TCRs covered the whole spike, strongest at regions 160-218 and 743-854. Donors were mostly white British, more females; clonal diversity possibly underestimated.

The trim removed 3 bases at V and 2 bases at J, leaving 3 bases unmatched. In germline, CDR1 is MNHNS, CDR2 SASEGT. CDR3 length equals 15 residues. Assay: immunoSEQ multiplex PCR; the TCRdb copy retains only in-frame clones and omits some. The data contain just over 150,000 clones, 80% to 90% of them seen just once; the ten biggest clones take up approximately 7%. V is TRBV6-1 and J is TRBJ2-1, with 8 bases fitting TRBD1. The sequence came from an adult who had recovered from COVID-19. Sample: peripheral blood, taken after recovery from COVID-19. CDR3 in DNA: TGTGCCAGCAGTGAGCCAGGGGGCGCCTACAATGAGCAGTTCTTC. Protein product: CASSEPGGAYNEQFF.